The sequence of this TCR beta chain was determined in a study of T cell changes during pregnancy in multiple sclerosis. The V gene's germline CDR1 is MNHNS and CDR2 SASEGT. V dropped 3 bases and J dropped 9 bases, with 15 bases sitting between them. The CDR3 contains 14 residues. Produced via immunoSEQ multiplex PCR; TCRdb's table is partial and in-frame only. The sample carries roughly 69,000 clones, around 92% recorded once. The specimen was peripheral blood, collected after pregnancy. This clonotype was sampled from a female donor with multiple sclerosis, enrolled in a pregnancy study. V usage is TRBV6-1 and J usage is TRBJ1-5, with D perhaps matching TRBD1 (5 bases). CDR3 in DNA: TGTGCCAGCAGTGATAGACAGTCTCAAGGGCCCCAGCATTTT. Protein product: CASSDRQSQGPQHF.